These 24 T cell receptor beta chains share one sample of origin, sequenced in a study of beta chain features in type 1 diabetes. Of the isolated RNA, all was reverse transcribed, and so the sequenced material was expressed TCRB transcripts. Only in-frame clones appear in the TCRdb table, and some are missing; sequencing was by immunoSEQ multiplex PCR. The data hold 150,000 to 200,000 clones, with less than 9.5% observed a single time. Specimen: central memory CD4+ T cells from blood. These receptors all stem from a woman aged 18-35 years in good health.

The rearrangement links TRBV5-1 to TRBJ2-7; 12 bases map to TRBD1. This CDR3 contains 14 residues. V lost 5 bases, J lost 3 bases, and 3 bases stayed unmatched. The V gene's germline CDR1 is SGHRS and CDR2 YFSETQ. The CDR3 reads CASRRDRGLYEQYF. The DNA for the CDR3 is TGCGCCAGCAGACGGGACAGGGGGCTCTACGAGCAGTACTTC.

A few counts support this clone. This chain uses TRBV7-2 with TRBJ2-1, with TRBD2 identical over 8 bases. The CDR3 runs 14 residues. Looked up from germline, CDR1 is SGHTA and CDR2 is FQGNSA. With V trimmed by 4 bases and J by 8 bases, 7 bases remained unmatched. CDR3 region: CASSSGLAADEQFF. CDR3 bases: TGTGCCAGCAGCTCAGGACTAGCCGCGGATGAGCAGTTCTTC.

This clone has a handful of counts. This chain links TRBV30 with TRBJ1-2; 9 positions agree with TRBD1. The CDR3 covers 13 residues. V trimming: 2 bases; J trimming: 8 bases; junction bases outside the gene matches: 6. The germline CDR1 and CDR2 sequences are GTSNPN and SVGIG (reference sequence). The CDR3 coding sequence is TGTGCCTGGAGTTTAACAGGGGGCGTGGGCTACACCTTC. Its translation: CAWSLTGGVGYTF.

Only a few counts were recorded for this clone. The gene calls are TRBV7-2 and TRBJ2-7; D may be TRBD1 (6 bases). There are 16 residues in the CDR3. The germline V gene encodes CDR1 SGHTA and CDR2 FQGNSA. Between the trimmed V and J ends, which lost 1 base and 7 bases, there was a span of 20 bases. Here the CDR3 reads CASSLGWADSGLEQYF. The DNA for the CDR3 is TGTGCCAGCAGCTTAGGATGGGCGGACAGTGGGCTGGAGCAGTACTTC.

The J gene is TRBJ1-5, the V gene TRBV2, with TRBD1 identical over 8 bases. The junction had 8 bases not matched to a gene; V was cut back by 7 bases and J by 6 bases. The length of the CDR3 is 14 residues. Germline V lookup: CDR1 SNHLY, CDR2 FYNNEI. CDR3 region: CASMTDREGQPQHF. The CDR3 region has the DNA TGTGCCAGCATGACGGACAGGGAGGGTCAGCCCCAGCATTTT. Filled out from reference TRBV2 and TRBJ1-5, the complete variable domain reads EPEVTQTPSHQVTQMGQEVILRCVPISNHLYFYWYRQILGQKVEFLVSFYNNEISEKSEIFDDQFSVERPDGSNFTLKIRSTKLEDSAMYFCASMTDREGQPQHFGDGTRLSIL.

There are a few counts of this clone. This rearrangement joins TRBV7-8 to TRBJ1-1, with D possibly matching TRBD1 (5 bases). CDR3 length: 15 amino acids. The germline V gene encodes CDR1 SGHVS and CDR2 FQNEAQ. V gave up 2 bases and J gave up 1 base, with 11 bases separating them. The DNA of the CDR3 is TGTGCCAGCAGCTTAATGGGGACTGCGAACACTGAAGCTTTCTTT. Translated: CASSLMGTANTEAFF.

This clone was seen many times. This CDR3 is also generated by other DNA sequences in the sample. The V and J genes are TRBV5-6 and TRBJ2-5; D is ambiguous. The V end was cut by 0 bases, the J end by 5 bases, with 5 bases between. CDR3 length: 12 amino acids. The V gene's germline CDR1 is SGHDT and CDR2 YYEEEE. As DNA, the CDR3 is TGTGCCAGCAGCTTGGCCGAGGAGACCCAGTACTTC. It yields the protein CASSLAEETQYF.

CDR3 nucleotides: TGTGCCAGCAGCTTTGGGCAGATCTATGGCTACACCTTC. Its protein product is CASSFGQIYGYTF. The chain carries TRBV11-3 and TRBJ1-2; D uncertain. Germline assignment: CDR1 SGHNT and CDR2 YENEEA. Trimming removed 3 bases at V and 4 bases at J, with 9 bases between. The CDR3 covers 13 residues.

Only a few counts were recorded for this clone. CDR3 protein: CASRPSGGETQYF. The CDR3 DNA sequence: TGTGCCAGCAGGCCCTCAGGGGGCGAGACCCAGTACTTC. This chain links TRBV27 with TRBJ2-5; 8 bases fit TRBD1. Trimming at V came to 6 bases and at J to 5 bases, leaving 5 bases not matched to a gene. CDR3 length equals 13 residues. Germline assignment: CDR1 MNHEY and CDR2 SMNVEV (reference sequence).

This clone was found a few times. This chain connects TRBV5-1 to TRBJ1-3, with 8 nucleotides matching TRBD1. Germline trimming cut 4 bases from V and 3 bases from J; bases unmatched to any gene: 6. The CDR3 consists of 15 residues. The germline V gene has CDR1 SGHRS and CDR2 YFSETQ. The CDR3 is CASSPRGHVGNTIYF. As DNA, the CDR3 is TGCGCCAGCAGCCCCAGGGGGCATGTTGGAAACACCATATATTTT.

The V and J genes are TRBV6-5 and TRBJ1-1, with D unresolved. Germline CDR1 MNHEY, CDR2 SVGAGI. Trimming took off 7 bases at V and 8 bases at J, with 20 bases between the two ends. This CDR3 has 14 residues. The CDR3 sequence is CASTHLGSDGEAFF. CDR3 coding DNA: TGTGCCAGCACCCATCTTGGGAGTGACGGAGAAGCTTTCTTT.

In DNA form, the CDR3 reads TGTGCCAGCAGCGCCACCCTTTTACAGATGACATTCGGCTATGGCTACACCTTC. This translates into CASSATLLQMTFGYGYTF. V and J are TRBV9 and TRBJ1-2; no clear D. CDR1 SGDLS and CDR2 YYNGEE come from the germline V gene. V lost 3 bases and J lost 4, with 25 bases in between. This CDR3 has 18 residues.

The chain links TRBV14 to TRBJ1-1; 10 bases are shared with TRBD1. Germline trimming cut 6 bases from V and 5 bases from J; bases unmatched to any gene: 12. This CDR3 comprises 16 residues. Looked up from germline, CDR1 is SGHDN and CDR2 is FVKESK. The CDR3 bases are TGTGCCAGCAGGGGGAAAGGGACAGGGGTGGATACTGAAGCTTTCTTT. Residues: CASRGKGTGVDTEAFF.

The chain joins TRBV5-1 to TRBJ2-7, with D perhaps TRBD2 (5 bases). The germline gives CDR1 SGHRS, CDR2 YFSETQ. Trimming cost V 2 bases and J 0 bases, with 12 bases left between them. The CDR3 totals 15 residues. The CDR3 region is CASSFGIGASYEQYF. CDR3 coding DNA: TGCGCCAGCAGCTTCGGGATCGGTGCCTCCTACGAGCAGTACTTC.

The chain recombines TRBV7-3 with TRBJ2-2, with no clear D. The V end was cut by 4 bases, the J end by 5 bases, with 11 bases between. Germline values: CDR1 SGHTA, CDR2 FQGTGA. This CDR3 comprises 14 residues. CDR3 residues: CASSSDISTGELFF. CDR3 DNA: TGTGCCAGCAGCTCTGACATATCGACCGGGGAGCTGTTTTTT.

The chain uses TRBV30 and TRBJ1-2; D is possibly TRBD1 (5 bases). The germline CDR1 and CDR2 sequences are GTSNPN and SVGIG (reference sequence). Between the trimmed V and J ends, which lost 3 bases and 1 base, there was a span of 15 bases. The CDR3 contains 15 residues. The CDR3 region is CAWREMAGYNYGYTF. The CDR3 DNA is TGTGCCTGGAGGGAGATGGCAGGGTATAACTATGGCTACACCTTC.

This clone has just a few counts. The V gene is TRBV7-9, the J gene TRBJ2-7; TRBD1 might be the D (5 bases). The CDR3 sequence is 12 residues long. V lost 2 bases and J lost 8, with 10 bases in between. CDR1 and CDR2 (germline): SEHNR, FQNEAQ (reference sequence). The CDR3 spells CASSLPGNKQYF. CDR3 bases: TGTGCCAGCAGCTTACCAGGGAATAAGCAGTACTTC. Using reference TRBV7-9 and TRBJ2-7 for the parts outside the CDR3, the full variable domain is DTGVSQNPRHKITKRGQNVTFRCDPISEHNRLYWYRQTLGQGPEFLTYFQNEAQLEKSRLLSDRFSAERPKGSFSTLEIQRTEQGDSAMYLCASSLPGNKQYFGPGTRLTVT.

The chain couples TRBV7-2 to TRBJ2-5; D not certain. The J call may be mistaken, given a closer DNA end match to TRBJ2-7. The V gene's germline CDR1 is SGHTA and CDR2 FQGNSA. The CDR3 length is 16 residues. This chain's CDR3 is CASSALRSVGPYEQYF. Here the CDR3 DNA reads TGTGCCAGCAGCGCTCTTAGGAGCGTTGGCCCCTACGAGCAGTACTTC.

This clone came up many times. The chain carries TRBV18 and TRBJ2-3, with 11 bases matching TRBD2. Trimming cost V 3 bases and J 4 bases; bases outside gene matches: 6. Germline lookup yields CDR1 KGHSH and CDR2 LQKENI. This CDR3 region has 16 residues. CDR3 in amino acids: CASSPPGLAAPDTQYF. CDR3 DNA sequence: TGTGCCAGCTCACCCCCGGGACTAGCGGCTCCAGATACGCAGTATTTT. Supplemented by reference TRBV18 and TRBJ2-3, the full variable domain reads NAGVMQNPRHLVRRRGQEARLRCSPMKGHSHVYWYRQLPEEGLKFMVYLQKENIIDESGMPKERFSAEFPKEGPSILRIQQVVRGDSAAYFCASSPPGLAAPDTQYFGPGTRLTVL.

The rearrangement uses TRBV7-3 and TRBJ2-5; no reliable D call. The CDR3 spans 14 residues. Germline V gene lookup returns CDR1 SGHTA and CDR2 FQGTGA. The V gene lost 5 bases and the J gene lost 2 bases, with 12 bases spanning the gap. In nucleotides, the CDR3 is TGTGCCAGCAGCGTCGCGTCGGGTCAAGAGACCCAGTACTTC. Translating gives CASSVASGQETQYF.

This clone was recorded a few times. The chain links TRBV30 to TRBJ2-3; 11 bases fit TRBD2. The CDR3 has 16 amino acids. CDR1 GTSNPN and CDR2 SVGIG come from the germline V gene (reference sequence). V shed 5 bases and J 6 bases; nucleotides not matched to a gene: 13. The CDR3 DNA is TGTGCCTGGCGGAGATTTAGCGGGAGGGCAGAGGATACGCAGTATTTT. Its protein is CAWRRFSGRAEDTQYF.

This clone was detected a few times. V is TRBV6-5 and J is TRBJ2-1, with a tentative D call TRBD2 (5 bases). The CDR3 totals 13 residues. Per germline, CDR1 MNHEY and CDR2 SVGAGI. Trimming took off 5 bases at V and 8 bases at J, with 13 bases between the two ends. This chain's CDR3 is CASSRSKADEQFF. The CDR3 region has the DNA TGTGCCAGCAGTCGATCGAAAGCGGATGAGCAGTTCTTC.

A few counts support this clone. V and J are TRBV4-1 and TRBJ1-1, with a weak D call TRBD1 (6 bases). V shed 0 bases and J shed 4 bases, with 15 bases lying between them. This CDR3 has 16 residues. Germline V gene lookup returns CDR1 MGHRA and CDR2 YSYEKL. The CDR3 loop is CASSQDTQGRSTEAFF. CDR3 DNA: TGCGCCAGCAGCCAAGATACGCAGGGGAGAAGCACTGAAGCTTTCTTT.

The chain carries TRBV30 and TRBJ2-1; D is perhaps TRBD2 (6 bases). This CDR3 is built from 14 residues. Trimming removed 2 bases at V and 7 bases at J, with 15 bases between. Germline CDR1 is GTSNPN and CDR2 is SVGIG (reference sequence). CDR3 in DNA: TGTGCCTGGAGTCGGAGGGACTTGAGGAATGAGCAGTTCTTC. It codes for CAWSRRDLRNEQFF.